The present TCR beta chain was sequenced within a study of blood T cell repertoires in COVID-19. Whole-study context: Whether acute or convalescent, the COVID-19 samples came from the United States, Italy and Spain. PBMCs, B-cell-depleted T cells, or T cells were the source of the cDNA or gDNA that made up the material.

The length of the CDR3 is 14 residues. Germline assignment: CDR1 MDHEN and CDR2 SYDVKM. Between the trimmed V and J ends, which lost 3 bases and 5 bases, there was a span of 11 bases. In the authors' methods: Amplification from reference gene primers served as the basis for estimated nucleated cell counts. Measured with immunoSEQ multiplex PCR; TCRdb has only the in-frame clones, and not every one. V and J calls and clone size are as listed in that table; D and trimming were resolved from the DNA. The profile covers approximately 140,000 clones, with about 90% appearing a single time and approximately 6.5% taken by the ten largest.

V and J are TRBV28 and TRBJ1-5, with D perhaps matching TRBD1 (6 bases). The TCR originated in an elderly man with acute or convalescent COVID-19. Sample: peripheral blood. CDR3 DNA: TGTGCCAGCAGTTTTGGGAGGGGGTATCAGCCCCAGCATTTT. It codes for CASSFGRGYQPQHF.